A single sample gave rise to the 27 T cell receptor beta chains below, sequenced in a study of post-analysis software for immune sequencing data. General observations from the study: Comparison of patients with controls showed five or six TRBV segments more frequent in patients, TRBV5-6, TRBV5-1 and TRBV20-1 among them.

Researchers reported that TCR beta cDNA libraries carried unique molecular identifiers. TCRdb re-called the PCR reads through MiXCR, storing one row per CDR3 protein. The sample consists of 550,000 to 700,000 distinct CDR3 sequences, roughly two fifths of them appearing once. These TCRs are of unknown antigen specificity. Sequencing used blood. The source of these receptors is a girl aged 5 to 17 with multiple sclerosis.

This clonotype was picked up a small number of times. The V gene is TRBV6-5, the J gene TRBJ1-2, with TRBD1 as a possible D gene (6 bases). Germline CDR1 and CDR2: MNHEY and SVGAGI. This CDR3 comprises 17 residues. V lost 1 base and J 8 bases, leaving 23 bases between the germline ends. The CDR3 DNA sequence: TGTGCCAGCAGTTACTTGCTCCAAGGATCAGGGGTGAAGGGCTACACCTTC. As protein: CASSYLLQGSGVKGYTF.

This clonotype was observed a handful of times. The V gene is TRBV28, the J gene TRBJ2-1; D is unclear. The CDR3 extends over 15 amino acids. CDR1 and CDR2 from the germline V gene are MDHEN and SYDVKM. V lost 2 bases and J lost 0, with 8 bases in between. CDR3 sequence: CASSLARLSYNEQFF. CDR3 sequence (DNA): TGTGCCAGCAGTTTAGCTAGACTCTCCTACAATGAGCAGTTCTTC.

The V gene is TRBV20-1, the J gene TRBJ2-4; 11 positions match TRBD2. With 6 bases clipped from V and 6 bases from J, the junction kept 10 bases outside the gene matches. Looked up from germline, CDR1 is DFQATT and CDR2 is SNEGSKA (reference sequence). The CDR3 is 15 residues long. Here the CDR3 DNA reads TGCAGTGCGATTACCCCCGGGACTAGCGGAAACATTCAGTACTTC. This codes for CSAITPGTSGNIQYF.

A word on this clonotype: Given a much more abundant clone one base away, this may be a read error. The genes are TRBV20-1 and TRBJ1-5; maybe TRBD1 (5 bases). The V gene's germline CDR1 is DFQATT and CDR2 SNEGSKA (reference sequence). The V end was cut by 0 bases, the J end by 1 base, with 7 bases between. The CDR3 spans 14 residues. CDR3 bases: TGCAGTGCTAGAGAGGAGGGGAGCAATCAGCCCCAGCATTTT. Amino acid sequence: CSAREEGSNQPQHF.

On this clonotype itself: An end of the junction does not agree with germline; a read error may underlie this. The V and J genes are TRBV6-1 and TRBJ2-6; possibly TRBD1 for D (5 bases). CDR1 and CDR2 (germline): MNHNS, SASEGT. The CDR3 is 15 residues long. CDR3 bases: TGTGCCAGCAGCGAAGACAGCTCTGGGGCCAACGTCCGGACTTTC. As protein: CASSEDSSGANVRTF.

This sequence joins TRBV21-1 and TRBJ1-1; the listed D gene, TRBD1, was not tested against the DNA. TRBV21-1 is recorded as a pseudogene. The CDR3 consists of 16 residues. CDR3 in DNA: TGTGCCAGCAGCAAACGCCCCGAGACAGGGAACACTGAAGCTTTCTTT. Its translation: CASSKRPETGNTEAFF.

This clonotype was seen only a few times. CDR3 nucleotide sequence: TGCGCCAGCAGCCAACCGCCCGTAGATACGCAGTATTTT. Its translation: CASSQPPVDTQYF. The genes are TRBV4-1 and TRBJ2-3, with no clear D. V lost 2 bases and J 5 bases, leaving 8 bases between the germline ends. The CDR3 runs to 13 residues. Germline CDR1 is MGHRA and CDR2 is YSYEKL.

The chain is built from TRBV6-5 and TRBJ1-1; D is unclear. Germline V gives CDR1 MNHEY, CDR2 SVGAGI. This CDR3 is built from 15 residues. V was cut by 2 bases and J by 1 base, with 11 bases left in between. The chain's CDR3 is CASSYGRTGNTEAFF. The CDR3 DNA follows: TGTGCCAGCAGTTACGGTCGGACTGGGAACACTGAAGCTTTCTTT.

This clonotype was counted only a few times. The chain uses TRBV4-1 and TRBJ1-5; D is undetermined. This CDR3 spans 13 amino acids. In germline, CDR1 is MGHRA, CDR2 YSYEKL. V gave up 1 base and J gave up 7 bases, with 8 bases separating them. CDR3 sequence: CASSQAQAQPQHF. The CDR3 region has the DNA TGCGCCAGCAGCCAAGCTCAGGCACAGCCCCAGCATTTT.

This clonotype appeared a few times. This chain connects TRBV7-9 to TRBJ2-7, with a weak D call TRBD2 (6 bases). The V end was cut by 2 bases, the J end by 5 bases, with 16 bases between. The length of the CDR3 is 15 residues. The V gene's germline CDR1 is SEHNR and CDR2 FQNEAQ (reference sequence). The CDR3 DNA is TGTGCCAGCAGCTTAAAAGTGTTCGGAGGGGACGAGCAGTACTTC. Its translation: CASSLKVFGGDEQYF.

This sequence joins TRBV29-1 and TRBJ2-7, with TRBD2 matching 12 bases. V lost 6 bases, J lost 3 bases, and 6 bases stayed unmatched. The germline V gene has CDR1 SQVTM and CDR2 ANQGSEA. The CDR3 runs to 14 residues. The CDR3 DNA sequence: TGCAGCGTCTGGACTAGCGGGACCCTCTACGAGCAGTACTTC. Translating gives CSVWTSGTLYEQYF.

Only a few counts were recorded for this clonotype. The chain couples TRBV29-1 to TRBJ2-1; TRBD2 aligns across 10 bases. The germline V gene encodes CDR1 SQVTM and CDR2 ANQGSEA. The CDR3 extends over 17 amino acids. Trimming at V came to 1 base and at J to 0 bases, leaving 6 bases not matched to a gene. Written as DNA, the CDR3 is TGCAGCGTTGAAGGCCGGACTAGCGGAGGCTCCTACAATGAGCAGTTCTTC. The encoded protein is CSVEGRTSGGSYNEQFF.

The sample holds a few counts of this clonotype. The chain employs TRBV7-2 and TRBJ2-3; 7 nucleotides match TRBD1. The J segment lost 0 bases and the V segment lost 4 bases, leaving 7 bases of the junction unmatched. CDR3 length: 16 amino acids. Per the germline V gene, CDR1 is SGHTA and CDR2 is FQGNSA. The CDR3 nucleotides are TGTGCCAGCAGCTCACTGGGACAGCTAAGCACAGATACGCAGTATTTT. This encodes CASSSLGQLSTDTQYF.

V gene TRBV2 combines with J gene TRBJ2-5; 7 nucleotides agree with TRBD2. The DNA end is more similar to TRBJ2-7, so the J call may be wrong. The CDR3 length is 15 residues. CDR1 and CDR2 from the germline V gene are SNHLY and FYNNEI. CDR3: CASSEGASGTYEQYF. DNA of the CDR3: TGTGCCAGCAGTGAAGGGGCTAGCGGTACCTACGAGCAGTACTTC.

This chain uses TRBV10-3 with TRBJ2-1; D perhaps matches TRBD2 (5 bases). Germline CDR1 is ENHRY and CDR2 is SYGVKD. V was pared by 3 bases and J by 6 bases, with 12 bases between. The CDR3 has 14 residues. CDR3 loop: CAISEEASPNEQFF. In nucleotides, the CDR3 is TGTGCCATCAGTGAAGAGGCTAGCCCCAATGAGCAGTTCTTC.

This clonotype was observed once. The chain has TRBV15 and TRBJ1-5; D gene unclear. Trimming cost V 5 bases and J 5 bases, with 10 bases left between them. The CDR3 loop spans 13 amino acids. Per germline, CDR1 LNHNV and CDR2 YYDKDF (reference sequence). The chain's CDR3 is CATSGWTDQPQHF. The CDR3 nucleotides read TGTGCCACCAGCGGTTGGACTGATCAGCCCCAGCATTTT.

This clonotype has just a few counts. V usage is TRBV12-3 or TRBV12-4 and J usage is TRBJ2-3; D unresolved. V was clipped by 6 bases and J by 4 bases, with 8 bases between them. The CDR3 runs 12 residues. The CDR3 sequence is CASRRQADTQYF. CDR3 DNA sequence: TGTGCCAGCAGGAGACAAGCAGATACGCAGTATTTT.

This clonotype was seen a handful of times. The V call is TRBV20-1, the J call TRBJ2-1, with TRBD2 identical over 12 bases. The CDR3 has 15 amino acids. Germline loops: CDR1 DFQATT, CDR2 SNEGSKA (reference sequence). The trim removed 1 base at V and 7 bases at J, leaving 5 bases unmatched. This CDR3 is CSARGRLAGGNEQFF. The CDR3 DNA sequence: TGCAGTGCTAGAGGGCGGCTAGCGGGAGGGAATGAGCAGTTCTTC.

The V gene is TRBV7-2, the J gene TRBJ2-7, with 13 bases that match TRBD2. The CDR3 consists of 15 residues. Germline V gene sequence: CDR1 SGHTA, CDR2 FQGNSA. The V segment lost 7 bases and the J segment 6 bases; nucleotides outside the gene matches: 9. This CDR3 reads CASTDWTSGSGEQYF. The CDR3 bases are TGTGCCAGCACGGATTGGACTAGCGGGAGTGGCGAGCAGTACTTC.

The J gene is TRBJ2-5, the V gene TRBV4-1; 10 bases line up with TRBD1. Looked up from germline, CDR1 is MGHRA and CDR2 is YSYEKL. V lost 0 bases, J lost 4 bases, and 11 bases stayed unmatched. The CDR3 length is 18 residues. CDR3 coding DNA: TGCGCCAGCAGCCAAGATGTCGCCTCGACAGGGGGCTTAGAGACCCAGTACTTC. It translates to CASSQDVASTGGLETQYF.

The sample holds one count of this clonotype. Just one base apart from a much larger clone, this may be a read error. Here the CDR3 omits its conserved ending phenylalanine or tryptophan, so a read error is the likely source. The rearrangement joins TRBV29-1 to TRBJ2-1; 7 nucleotides align to TRBD1. V trimming: 2 bases; J trimming: 11 bases; junction bases outside the gene matches: 9. In germline, CDR1 is SQVTM, CDR2 ANQGSEA. The CDR3 is 13 residues long. The CDR3 is CSVEKGALRKQFV. DNA of the CDR3: TGCAGCGTTGAAAAGGGGGCACTACGTAAGCAGTTCGTC.

The chain is built from TRBV12-3 or TRBV12-4 and TRBJ2-7; D is unresolved. V lost 4 bases to trimming and J lost 3 bases, with 10 bases between them. The CDR3 is made up of 13 amino acids. This chain's CDR3 is CASSSLRVYEQYF. In DNA, the CDR3 is TGTGCCAGCAGTTCCCTCCGGGTCTACGAGCAGTACTTC.

This clonotype was picked up a small number of times. This chain links TRBV6-5 with TRBJ1-6; TRBD1 is a possible D gene (5 bases). V lost 5 bases to trimming and J lost 10 bases, with 18 bases between them. Germline V gene data show CDR1 as MNHEY and CDR2 as SVGAGI. The CDR3 is 15 amino acids. DNA of the CDR3: TGTGCCAGCAGTCCGATCCAGGGTTCTAGCTCACCCCTCCACTTT. Residues: CASSPIQGSSSPLHF.

The chain recombines TRBV29-1 with TRBJ1-1; tentative D call: TRBD1 (6 bases). The V end was cut by 6 bases, the J end by 4 bases, with 15 bases between. Germline V lookup: CDR1 SQVTM, CDR2 ANQGSEA. CDR3 length: 13 amino acids. CDR3 region: CSVPTTGSTEAFF. Written as DNA, the CDR3 is TGCAGCGTCCCCACTACAGGGAGCACTGAAGCTTTCTTT.

This rearrangement joins TRBV12-3 or TRBV12-4 to TRBJ2-3; D may be TRBD1 or TRBD2 (5 bases each). The CDR3 has 11 residues. Trimming took 9 bases from V and 7 from J, leaving 11 bases between them. The CDR3 region is CASWDRNTQYF. DNA of the CDR3: TGTGCCAGTTGGGACCGGAATACGCAGTATTTT.

This chain connects TRBV7-2 to TRBJ2-3; a possible D gene is TRBD2 (6 bases). The CDR3 has 17 residues. Germline loops: CDR1 SGHTA, CDR2 FQGNSA. Trimming shortened V by 5 bases and J by 5 bases, and 23 bases separated the two germline ends. The CDR3 sequence: CASSPLPDRELGDTQYF. The CDR3 DNA follows: TGTGCCAGCAGCCCCCTCCCGGATCGGGAGTTAGGAGATACGCAGTATTTT.

The CDR3 DNA reads as TGTGCCAGCAGTAATCGGACAGGGAAGGTTATTTACGAGCAGTACTTC. This encodes CASSNRTGKVIYEQYF. V gene TRBV12-3 or TRBV12-4 combines with J gene TRBJ2-7, with TRBD1 matching 8 bases. The junction had 13 bases not matched to a gene; V was cut back by 5 bases and J by 4 bases. The CDR3 runs to 16 residues.